Listed here is a single T cell receptor (beta chain). This record belongs to a study of blood T cell repertoires in COVID-19. The CDR3 sequence is 14 residues long. Germline V CDR1 and CDR2: MNHEY, SVGAGI. V lost 2 bases, J lost 7 bases, and 4 bases stayed unmatched. This study enrolled people aged 18 to 89 from 20 to 25 US geographic areas. Participant-given clinical history determined each cohort assignment. This table comes from immunoSEQ multiplex PCR, and its TCRdb copy is limited to in-frame clones, with some not included. Of hundreds of thousands of clones listed, roughly 85% are singletons. This chain joins TRBV6-5 and TRBJ2-1; TRBD2 agrees at 8 bases. This TCR derives from a woman aged 25 to 39 who had been exposed to COVID-19. Sequencing was done on a sample of PBMCs or T cells enriched from blood (not recorded which). Written as DNA, the CDR3 is TGTGCCAGCAGTTACCGGGGGGGCGGGAATGAGCAGTTCTTC. It is translated as CASSYRGGGNEQFF.